This T cell receptor (beta chain) was captured by sequencing in a study of blood T cell repertoires in COVID-19. Data came from immunoSEQ multiplex PCR; TCRdb stores just in-frame clones and leaves some out. Among 150,000 to 200,000 clones, roughly 80% were seen once, and the ten largest hold around 7%. Trimming took off 5 bases at V and 6 bases at J, with 11 bases between the two ends. CDR3 length equals 13 residues. Germline assignment: CDR1 SEHNR and CDR2 FQNEAQ (reference sequence). Seattle's enrolled individuals joined amid active infection and were then monitored longitudinally. Material for sequencing was peripheral blood. The TCR sequence derives from a woman in her forties with COVID-19, enrolled during active disease. V gene TRBV7-9 combines with J gene TRBJ2-1, with unresolved D. CDR3 DNA: TGTGCCAGCAGCCGCACTACGTCCAATGAGCAGTTCTTC. This codes for CASSRTTSNEQFF.